The 23 T cell receptor beta chains listed next were all sequenced from one sample in a study of cytomegalovirus exposure and HLA in healthy donors. The PCR used 60 Vbeta and 13 Jbeta primers. Assay: immunoSEQ multiplex PCR; the TCRdb copy retains only in-frame clones and omits some. The data show 95,000 to 150,000 clones, approximately 72% seen once. The specimen was PBMCs. The origin of the receptors is a man aged 18 to 29 in good health and CMV-seronegative.

V and J are TRBV28 and TRBJ2-7; 11 bases are a match to TRBD2. Per germline, CDR1 MDHEN and CDR2 SYDVKM. This CDR3 comprises 14 residues. The ends lost 1 base at V and 13 bases at J; junction bases unmatched: 9. This CDR3 is CASSLSAGTSGCYF. CDR3 nucleotide sequence: TGTGCCAGCAGTTTATCCGCCGGGACTAGCGGCTGCTACTTC.

The chain joins TRBV27 to TRBJ1-1; TRBD1 is a possible D gene (5 bases). V was clipped by 7 bases and J by 4 bases, with 16 bases between them. Looked up from germline, CDR1 is MNHEY and CDR2 is SMNVEV (reference sequence). This CDR3 spans 14 amino acids. The CDR3 loop reads CASKSLSGLTEAFF. CDR3 nucleotides: TGTGCCAGCAAGTCCCTCTCAGGGCTCACTGAAGCTTTCTTT.

The chain has TRBV5-4 and TRBJ2-5; D ambiguous. This CDR3 has 14 amino acids. Germline V gives CDR1 SGHNT, CDR2 YYREEE (reference sequence). V gave up 4 bases and J gave up 2 bases, with 12 bases separating them. CDR3 nucleotides: TGTGCCAGCAGCCACAACAGAGATCAAGAGACCCAGTACTTC. Amino acids: CASSHNRDQETQYF.

This sequence joins TRBV15 and TRBJ1-1; maybe TRBD1 (5 bases). Germline loops: CDR1 LNHNV, CDR2 YYDKDF (reference sequence). The CDR3 runs 17 residues. The germline V and J ends were trimmed by 1 base and 1 base, with 16 bases remaining between them. The CDR3 loop reads CATSRAGRVVRNTEAFF. DNA for the CDR3: TGTGCCACCAGCAGAGCAGGCAGGGTGGTCCGGAACACTGAAGCTTTCTTT.

This sequence joins TRBV11-2 and TRBJ2-7; tentatively, D is TRBD1 (5 bases). This CDR3 is built from 16 residues. V lost 1 base to trimming and J lost 4 bases, with 17 bases between them. CDR1 and CDR2 from the germline V gene are SGHAT and FQNNGV. The CDR3 sequence: CASSLGPLPGPYEQYF. In DNA form, the CDR3 reads TGTGCCAGCAGCTTAGGCCCCCTCCCAGGGCCTTACGAGCAGTACTTC.

CDR3 amino acids: CASSPATVGTEAFF. Written as DNA, the CDR3 is TGTGCCAGCTCACCGGCGACAGTGGGCACTGAAGCTTTCTTT. The chain has TRBV18 and TRBJ1-1; tentative D call: TRBD1 (5 bases). This CDR3 is built from 14 residues. Trimming took off 3 bases at V and 4 bases at J, with 12 bases between the two ends. Germline V CDR1 and CDR2: KGHSH, LQKENI.

This clone was counted between two and nine times. The V and J genes are TRBV19 and TRBJ1-1; D is undetermined. Germline V lookup: CDR1 LNHDA, CDR2 SQIVND (reference sequence). The CDR3 contains 14 residues. Trimming removed 7 bases at V and 3 bases at J, with 15 bases between. In DNA form, the CDR3 reads TGTGCCAGTACCTACTCCCCCGGGTACACTGAAGCTTTCTTT. Translated, it gives CASTYSPGYTEAFF. The full variable domain, rest sourced from reference TRBV19 and TRBJ1-1, is DGGITQSPKYLFRKEGQNVTLSCEQNLNHDAMYWYRQDPGQGLRLIYYSQIVNDFQKGDIAEGYSVSREKKESFPLTVTSAQKNPTAFYLCASTYSPGYTEAFFGQGTRLTVV.

In this sample, this clone turned up a few times. The V call is TRBV27, the J call TRBJ2-7; the D gene is possibly TRBD1 (5 bases). The CDR3 is 12 residues long. V was pared by 6 bases and J by 4 bases, with 10 bases between. Germline lookup yields CDR1 MNHEY and CDR2 SMNVEV (reference sequence). The CDR3 is CASSDDRYEQYF. The CDR3 DNA follows: TGTGCCAGCAGCGATGACAGATACGAGCAGTACTTC.

The chain recombines TRBV7-2 with TRBJ1-4, with 7 bases identical to TRBD1. Germline loops: CDR1 SGHTA, CDR2 FQGNSA. V was pared by 3 bases and J by 7 bases, with 5 bases of the junction left unmatched. This CDR3 has 14 residues. Written as DNA, the CDR3 is TGTGCCAGCAGCTTGGGACAGTGGAGTGAAAAACTGTTTTTT. This codes for CASSLGQWSEKLFF.

The V gene is TRBV19, the J gene TRBJ1-1, with D possibly being TRBD1 (5 bases). V shed 4 bases and J shed 4 bases, with 19 bases lying between them. Germline lookup yields CDR1 LNHDA and CDR2 SQIVND (reference sequence). The CDR3 runs 16 residues. The CDR3 is CASSKLAAGRATEAFF. In DNA form, the CDR3 reads TGTGCCAGTAGTAAGTTGGCAGCAGGGAGGGCCACTGAAGCTTTCTTT. The full variable domain, rest sourced from reference TRBV19 and TRBJ1-1, is DGGITQSPKYLFRKEGQNVTLSCEQNLNHDAMYWYRQDPGQGLRLIYYSQIVNDFQKGDIAEGYSVSREKKESFPLTVTSAQKNPTAFYLCASSKLAAGRATEAFFGQGTRLTVV.

The J gene is TRBJ2-5, the V gene TRBV7-9; 8 bases align to TRBD2. V trimming: 3 bases; J trimming: 13 bases; junction bases outside the gene matches: 10. The CDR3 has 13 amino acids. Per germline, CDR1 SEHNR and CDR2 FQNEAQ (reference sequence). The CDR3 loop is CASSLTSDRHRYF. Here the CDR3 DNA reads TGTGCCAGCAGCTTGACTAGCGACCGACATAGGTACTTC.

The V and J genes are TRBV7-9 and TRBJ1-4; D not certain. The V end was cut by 2 bases, the J end by 5 bases, with 9 bases between. The CDR3 runs to 14 residues. Germline values: CDR1 SEHNR, CDR2 FQNEAQ (reference sequence). The CDR3 DNA is TGTGCCAGCAGCTTAAGTTCGGGGAATGAAAAACTGTTTTTT. Its translation is CASSLSSGNEKLFF.

This chain connects TRBV18 to TRBJ2-7; D gene uncertain. The V and J ends lost 6 bases and 4 bases respectively, with 10 bases between them. In germline, CDR1 is KGHSH, CDR2 LQKENI. The CDR3 runs to 12 residues. In nucleotides, the CDR3 is TGTGCCAGCTCCCCCGGGTCGTACGAGCAGTACTTC. Its protein product is CASSPGSYEQYF. Based on the CDR3 plus reference TRBV18 and TRBJ2-7, the full variable domain is NAGVMQNPRHLVRRRGQEARLRCSPMKGHSHVYWYRQLPEEGLKFMVYLQKENIIDESGMPKERFSAEFPKEGPSILRIQQVVRGDSAAYFCASSPGSYEQYFGPGTRLTVT.

The chain uses TRBV7-9 and TRBJ1-2; maybe TRBD1 (6 bases). The CDR3 runs to 13 residues. Per the germline V gene, CDR1 is SEHNR and CDR2 is FQNEAQ (reference sequence). V was cut by 1 base and J by 6 bases, with 9 bases left in between. The CDR3: CASSLDGTNGYTF. CDR3 nucleotide sequence: TGTGCCAGCAGCTTAGACGGGACAAATGGCTACACCTTC.

The chain employs TRBV28 and TRBJ1-1; D gene unclear. The germline V gene encodes CDR1 MDHEN and CDR2 SYDVKM. Trimming removed 6 bases from V and 6 bases from J, with 8 bases in between. The CDR3 contains 11 residues. CDR3: CASRRGSEAFF. CDR3 coding DNA: TGTGCCAGCAGAAGAGGGTCTGAAGCTTTCTTT.

The chain links TRBV5-1 to TRBJ2-5; maybe TRBD1 (5 bases). The DNA end is more similar to TRBJ2-7, so the J call may be wrong. Germline CDR1 reads SGHRS; CDR2 reads YFSETQ. CDR3 length equals 15 residues. The CDR3 here is CASSLTQGSSYEQYF. Here the CDR3 DNA reads TGCGCCAGCAGCTTGACCCAGGGTTCCTCCTACGAGCAGTACTTC.

In regard to this clone: Germline is not matched at one junction end, which may reflect a read error. This rearrangement joins TRBV7-9 to TRBJ2-7, with D perhaps TRBD2 (5 bases). Germline V CDR1 and CDR2: SEHNR, FQNEAQ (reference sequence). The CDR3 spans 14 residues. The CDR3 loop is CSSSEVVEGRGQYF. CDR3 DNA sequence: TGTTCCAGCAGCGAGGTAGTTGAGGGCCGCGGGCAGTACTTC.

The chain employs TRBV19 and TRBJ2-7; D uncertain. The germline V gene has CDR1 LNHDA and CDR2 SQIVND (reference sequence). The CDR3 is made up of 13 amino acids. V dropped 1 base and J dropped 0 bases, with 4 bases sitting between them. The CDR3 region is CASSIGYSYEQYF. The CDR3 DNA sequence: TGTGCCAGTAGTATAGGCTACTCCTACGAGCAGTACTTC.

The chain carries TRBV7-9 and TRBJ2-7; 10 positions agree with TRBD1. Germline CDR1 and CDR2: SEHNR and FQNEAQ (reference sequence). J lost 7 bases, V lost 3 bases, and 9 bases had no gene match. CDR3 length equals 15 residues. The CDR3 spells CASSFPGQGISEQYF. The CDR3 nucleotides are TGTGCCAGCAGCTTCCCGGGACAGGGGATATCGGAGCAGTACTTC.

This sequence joins TRBV5-1 and TRBJ2-7; D is possibly TRBD1 (8 bases). The CDR3 is 14 residues long. With 7 bases removed from V and 4 bases from J, the gap between germline ends came to 18 bases. The V gene's germline CDR1 is SGHRS and CDR2 YFSETQ. The CDR3 nucleotides read TGCGCCAGCGCTAGCGGACAGGGAGTTTACGAGCAGTACTTC. Protein: CASASGQGVYEQYF.

As for this clone: The junction departs from germline at one end; a sequencing error may be responsible. This rearrangement joins TRBV9 to TRBJ1-2; D is uncertain. Looked up from germline, CDR1 is SGDLS and CDR2 is YYNGEE. The CDR3 contains 16 residues. This chain's CDR3 is CARSVAGGVLNYGYTF. The CDR3 coding sequence is TGTGCCCGCAGCGTAGCTGGCGGGGTTCTCAACTATGGCTACACCTTC.

V usage is TRBV30 and J usage is TRBJ1-4, with 7 nucleotides matching TRBD1. CDR1 and CDR2 (germline): GTSNPN, SVGIG (reference sequence). V lost 2 bases, J lost 6 bases, and 9 bases stayed unmatched. The CDR3 totals 15 residues. In DNA form, the CDR3 reads TGTGCCTGGAGTTTGAAAGGGACAGCCTATGAAAAACTGTTTTTT. Its protein product is CAWSLKGTAYEKLFF.

DNA for the CDR3: TGTGCCAGCAGCCATCCTGGGGGGGGCGGGGCCAACGTCCTGACTTTC. Its protein product is CASSHPGGGGANVLTF. V is TRBV9 and J is TRBJ2-6, with D perhaps TRBD2 (7 bases). Trimming stripped 4 bases from V and 4 bases from J, with 15 bases between. The CDR3 has 16 amino acids. The germline CDR1 and CDR2 sequences are SGDLS and YYNGEE.